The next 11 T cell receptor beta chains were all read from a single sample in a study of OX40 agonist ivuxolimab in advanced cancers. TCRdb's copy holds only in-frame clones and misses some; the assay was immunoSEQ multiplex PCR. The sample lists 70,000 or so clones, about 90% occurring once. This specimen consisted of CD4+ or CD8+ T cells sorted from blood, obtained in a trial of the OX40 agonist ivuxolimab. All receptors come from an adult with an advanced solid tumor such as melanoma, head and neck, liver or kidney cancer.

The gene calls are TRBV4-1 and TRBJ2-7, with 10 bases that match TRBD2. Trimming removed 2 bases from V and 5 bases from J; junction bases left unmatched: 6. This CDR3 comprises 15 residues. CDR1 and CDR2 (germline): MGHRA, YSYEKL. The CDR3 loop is CASSQIAGGTNEQYF. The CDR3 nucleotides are TGCGCCAGCAGCCAAATAGCGGGAGGCACTAACGAGCAGTACTTC.

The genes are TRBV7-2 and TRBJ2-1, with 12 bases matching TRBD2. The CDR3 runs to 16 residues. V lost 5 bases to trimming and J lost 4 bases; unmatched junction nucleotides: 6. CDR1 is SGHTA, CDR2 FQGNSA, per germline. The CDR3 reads CASSTGLAGVYNEQFF. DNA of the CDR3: TGTGCCAGCAGCACGGGACTAGCGGGCGTATACAATGAGCAGTTCTTC.

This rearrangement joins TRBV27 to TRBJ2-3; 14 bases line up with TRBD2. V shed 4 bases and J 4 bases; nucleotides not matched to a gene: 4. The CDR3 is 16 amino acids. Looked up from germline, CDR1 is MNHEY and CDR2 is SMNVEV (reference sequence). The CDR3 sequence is CASSSGTSGRSDTQYF. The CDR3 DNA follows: TGTGCCAGCAGTTCCGGGACTAGCGGGAGATCAGATACGCAGTATTTT.

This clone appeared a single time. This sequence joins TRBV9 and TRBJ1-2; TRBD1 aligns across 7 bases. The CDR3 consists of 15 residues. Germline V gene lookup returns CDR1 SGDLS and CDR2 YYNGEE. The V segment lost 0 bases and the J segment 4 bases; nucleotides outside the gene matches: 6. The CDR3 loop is CASSVGGDSGYGYTF. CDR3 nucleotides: TGTGCCAGCAGCGTAGGCGGGGACAGTGGCTATGGCTACACCTTC.

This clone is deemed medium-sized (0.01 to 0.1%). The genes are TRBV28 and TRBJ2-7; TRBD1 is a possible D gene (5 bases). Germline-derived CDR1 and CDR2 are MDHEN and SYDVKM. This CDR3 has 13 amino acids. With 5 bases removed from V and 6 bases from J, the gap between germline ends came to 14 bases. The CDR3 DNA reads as TGTGCCAGCAGTACGATCGACAGTGGCGAGCAGTACTTC. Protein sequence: CASSTIDSGEQYF.

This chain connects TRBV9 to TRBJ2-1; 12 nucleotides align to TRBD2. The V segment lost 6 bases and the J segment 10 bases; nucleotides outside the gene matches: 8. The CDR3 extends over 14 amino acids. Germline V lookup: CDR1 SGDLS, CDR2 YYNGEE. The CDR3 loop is CASTPGLAGLEQFF. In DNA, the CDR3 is TGTGCCAGCACCCCGGGACTAGCGGGTCTCGAGCAGTTCTTC.

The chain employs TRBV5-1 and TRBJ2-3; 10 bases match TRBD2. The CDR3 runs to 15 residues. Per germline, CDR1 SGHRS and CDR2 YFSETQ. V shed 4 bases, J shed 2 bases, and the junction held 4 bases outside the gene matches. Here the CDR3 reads CASSPTSGATDTQYF. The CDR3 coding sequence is TGCGCCAGCAGCCCTACTAGCGGGGCCACAGATACGCAGTATTTT.

The CDR3 region is CASGLGGTYEQYF. The CDR3 coding sequence is TGTGCTAGTGGTTTAGGGGGAACCTACGAGCAGTACTTC. The chain couples TRBV12-5 to TRBJ2-7; the D gene is possibly TRBD1 (6 bases). Trimming removed 3 bases at V and 2 bases at J, with 8 bases between. There are 13 residues in the CDR3. Germline CDR1 is LGHNT and CDR2 is FRNRAP. The full variable domain, its missing parts supplied by reference TRBV12-5 and TRBJ2-7, is DARVTQTPRHKVTEMGQEVTMRCQPILGHNTVFWYRQTMMQGLELLAYFRNRAPLDDSGMPKDRFSAEMPDATLATLKIQPSEPRDSAVYFCASGLGGTYEQYFGPGTRLTVT.

In nucleotides, the CDR3 is TGTGCCAGCAGTTTAACAGGGTATTATGGCTACACCTTC. It yields the protein CASSLTGYYGYTF. The genes are TRBV27 and TRBJ1-2; weak D call: TRBD1 (6 bases). The CDR3 runs 13 residues. The germline V gene encodes CDR1 MNHEY and CDR2 SMNVEV (reference sequence). V was clipped by 2 bases and J by 5 bases, with 9 bases between them.

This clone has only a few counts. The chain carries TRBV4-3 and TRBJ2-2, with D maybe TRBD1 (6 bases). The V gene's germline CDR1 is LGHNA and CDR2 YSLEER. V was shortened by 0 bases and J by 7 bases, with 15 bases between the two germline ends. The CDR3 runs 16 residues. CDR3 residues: CASSQDRAGAGGELFF. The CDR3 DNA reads TGCGCCAGCAGCCAAGATAGGGCAGGGGCGGGCGGGGAGCTGTTTTTT.

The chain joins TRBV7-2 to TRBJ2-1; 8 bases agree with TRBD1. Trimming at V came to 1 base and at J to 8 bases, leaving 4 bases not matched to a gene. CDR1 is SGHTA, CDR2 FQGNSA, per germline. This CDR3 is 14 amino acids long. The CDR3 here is CASSLDLRGHEQFF. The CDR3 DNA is TGTGCCAGCAGCTTAGATCTCAGGGGGCATGAGCAGTTCTTC.